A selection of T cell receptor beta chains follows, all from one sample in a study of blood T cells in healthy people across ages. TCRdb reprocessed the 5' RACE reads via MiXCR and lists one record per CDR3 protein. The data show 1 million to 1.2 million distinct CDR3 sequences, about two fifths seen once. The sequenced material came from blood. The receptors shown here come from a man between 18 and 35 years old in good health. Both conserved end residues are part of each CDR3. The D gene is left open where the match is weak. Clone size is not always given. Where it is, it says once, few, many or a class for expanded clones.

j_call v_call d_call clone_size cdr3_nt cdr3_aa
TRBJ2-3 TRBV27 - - TGTGCCAGCAGTTTATCACCTCCCAATGTCGGCACAGATACGCAGTATTTT CASSLSPPNVGTDTQYF
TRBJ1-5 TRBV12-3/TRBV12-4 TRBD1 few TGTGCCAGCAGTATAGGACACGGGACAGGGAATCAGCCCCAGCATTTT CASSIGHGTGNQPQHF
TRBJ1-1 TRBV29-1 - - TGCAGCGTTGACCGGGGGTCTCGGACTGAAGCTTTCTTT CSVDRGSRTEAFF
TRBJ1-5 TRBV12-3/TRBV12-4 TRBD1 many TGTGCCAGCAGCCGGGACAGGGATCAGCCCCAGCATTTT CASSRDRDQPQHF
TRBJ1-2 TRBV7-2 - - TGTGCCAGCAGCTTAGCCCGGGGACATACGGGCGGCTACATCTTC CASSLARGHTGGYIF
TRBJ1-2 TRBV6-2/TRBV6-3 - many TGTGCCAGCAGTTACCCCTCCGACAGGAGGCCCAACTATGGCTACACCTTC CASSYPSDRRPNYGYTF
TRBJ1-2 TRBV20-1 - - TGCAGTGCTAGGCCCAACCATAACTATGGCTACACCTTC CSARPNHNYGYTF
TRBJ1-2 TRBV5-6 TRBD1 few TGTGCCAGCAGCCGACGCCCAGGGACAGAGGGCAACTATGGCTACACCTTC CASSRRPGTEGNYGYTF
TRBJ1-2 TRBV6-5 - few TGTGCCAGCACCAGGGGAGGGGTCTCTTATGGCTACACCTTC CASTRGGVSYGYTF
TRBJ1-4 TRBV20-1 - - TGCAGTGCTAGAGGGCCCTCACAGGACGCCCTTGAAAAACTGTTTTTT CSARGPSQDALEKLFF
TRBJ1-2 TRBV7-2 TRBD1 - TGTGCCAGCAGCGGACCGGGACAGTATGGCTACACCTTC CASSGPGQYGYTF
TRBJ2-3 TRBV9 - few TGTGCCAGCAGCGTAGGAGGGAACACAGATACGCAGTATTTT CASSVGGNTDTQYF